This T cell receptor (beta chain) was captured in a study of cytomegalovirus exposure and HLA in healthy donors. Findings and caveats of the study: Based on reports, TCR beta sequences accurately predicted HLA-A and HLA-B alleles for most subjects. TCR beta V segments were, for the most part, productive about 87% or about 30% of the time in an earlier analysis. Roughly uniform depth of sequencing across donors was assumed in presence/absence analyses. The authors enumerated around 150 TCR beta chains as linked to cytomegalovirus.

V was clipped by 0 bases and J by 3 bases, with 14 bases between them. Per the germline V gene, CDR1 is SGHTA and CDR2 is FQGNSA. The CDR3 length is 16 residues. A note on this clone: As yet, its antigen is unknown.

The PCR employed 60 Vbeta primers together with 13 Jbeta primers. This table comes from immunoSEQ multiplex PCR, and its TCRdb copy is limited to in-frame clones, with some not included. Here the sample spans more than 100,000 clones, 75% to 80% being singletons. This sequence originates from a male donor in good health and CMV-seronegative. The sample comprised PBMCs. V is TRBV7-2 and J is TRBJ1-2, with a tentative D call TRBD1 (6 bases). CDR3 residues: CASSLADSRWDYGYTF. The CDR3 nucleotides are TGTGCCAGCAGCTTAGCGGACAGCAGATGGGACTATGGCTACACCTTC.